This entry lists 29 T cell receptor beta chains sequenced from one sample in a study of OX40 agonist ivuxolimab in advanced cancers. Assay used: immunoSEQ multiplex PCR; TCRdb lists only in-frame clones, some missing. The table shows about 100,000 clones, with roughly 90% occurring only once. The sample consisted of CD4+ or CD8+ T cells sorted from blood, taken in a trial of the OX40 agonist ivuxolimab. The receptors here all came from an adult with an advanced solid tumor such as melanoma, head and neck, liver or kidney cancer.

This clone came up once. The rearrangement links TRBV14 to TRBJ1-2; a weak D match, TRBD1 (6 bases). The CDR3 has 12 residues. Germline V gives CDR1 SGHDN, CDR2 FVKESK. The V and J ends lost 2 bases and 8 bases respectively, with 9 bases between them. The DNA of the CDR3 is TGTGCCAGCAGCCAACAGGGGAGAGGCTACACCTTC. As protein: CASSQQGRGYTF.

The sample holds one count of this clone. The chain links TRBV6-7 to TRBJ1-3; D not certain. TRBV6-7 is recorded as an ORF, its role being uncertain. With 2 bases removed from V and 7 bases from J, the gap between germline ends came to 12 bases. This CDR3 contains 14 residues. The CDR3 coding sequence is TGTGCCAGCAGTTACCAGTCTGGAGGGAACACCATATATTTT. This sequence encodes CASSYQSGGNTIYF.

The rearrangement uses TRBV18 and TRBJ1-1; 9 nucleotides match TRBD1. The CDR3 is made up of 15 amino acids. The V segment lost 5 bases and the J segment 3 bases; nucleotides outside the gene matches: 7. Germline V lookup: CDR1 KGHSH, CDR2 LQKENI. The CDR3 nucleotides are TGTGCCAGCTCAGCGGGACAGGGCCTTGACACTGAAGCTTTCTTT. It translates to CASSAGQGLDTEAFF.

J is TRBJ2-7 and V is TRBV19; D gene ambiguous. Germline V CDR1 and CDR2: LNHDA, SQIVND (reference sequence). V was trimmed by 2 bases and J by 2 bases, leaving 10 bases between them. CDR3 length: 14 amino acids. CDR3 protein: CASSIILGPYEQYF. The CDR3 DNA follows: TGTGCCAGTAGTATAATTCTAGGCCCCTACGAGCAGTACTTC.

CDR3: CASSDRVGSTDTQYF. The DNA for the CDR3 is TGTGCCAGCAGTGATCGGGTGGGTAGCACAGATACGCAGTATTTT. This chain links TRBV6-1 with TRBJ2-3; D call uncertain. The V end was cut by 3 bases, the J end by 0 bases, with 10 bases between. Germline values: CDR1 MNHNS, CDR2 SASEGT. CDR3 size: 15 residues.

The chain carries TRBV5-1 and TRBJ1-1; D is ambiguous. With 3 bases removed from V and 0 bases from J, the gap between germline ends came to 6 bases. This CDR3 is 13 amino acids long. CDR1 and CDR2 from the germline V gene are SGHRS and YFSETQ. The CDR3 coding sequence is TGCGCCAGCAGCTCCGTGATGAACACTGAAGCTTTCTTT. It yields the protein CASSSVMNTEAFF.

The chain uses TRBV7-2 and TRBJ2-2; unclear D gene. The CDR3 has 15 amino acids. The germline gives CDR1 SGHTA, CDR2 FQGNSA. V dropped 3 bases and J dropped 4 bases, with 12 bases sitting between them. CDR3 loop: CASSFGSGGTGELFF. The CDR3 DNA follows: TGTGCCAGCAGCTTTGGTAGTGGTGGCACCGGGGAGCTGTTTTTT.

V usage is TRBV28 and J usage is TRBJ1-2, with D hard to call. Germline lookup yields CDR1 MDHEN and CDR2 SYDVKM. V lost 7 bases and J 8 bases, leaving 17 bases between the germline ends. The CDR3 consists of 13 residues. The CDR3 bases are TGTGCCAGCAACGACGGACTCATGGGAGGCTACACCTTC. Translated: CASNDGLMGGYTF.

J is TRBJ2-5 and V is TRBV9; 11 bases are shared with TRBD2. CDR3 size: 16 residues. The junction had 6 bases not matched to a gene; V was cut back by 4 bases and J by 1 base. CDR1 is SGDLS and CDR2 is YYNGEE in the germline V gene. The CDR3 protein is CASSISGTSGQETQYF. The CDR3 nucleotides are TGTGCCAGCAGCATCTCCGGGACTAGCGGCCAAGAGACCCAGTACTTC.

The chain combines TRBV10-1 with TRBJ2-3, with D hard to call. CDR3 size: 15 residues. In germline, CDR1 is WNHNN, CDR2 SYGVQD (reference sequence). The V end lost 0 bases, the J end lost 5 bases, and 12 bases lay between the germline ends. The CDR3 bases are TGCGCCAGCAGTGAGTCGGGTAGGGCCGGAGATACGCAGTATTTT. It is translated as CASSESGRAGDTQYF.

CDR3 nucleotide sequence: TGCGCCAGCAGGCCGACGGGACAGGGGGAGGTAGCTTTCTTT. Amino acids: CASRPTGQGEVAFF. The chain couples TRBV10-1 to TRBJ1-1; TRBD1 aligns across 11 bases. Germline-derived CDR1 and CDR2 are WNHNN and SYGVQD (reference sequence). This CDR3 is 14 amino acids long. J was trimmed by 10 bases and V by 6 bases; bases with no gene match: 10.

The genes are TRBV5-1 and TRBJ1-1, with TRBD1 matching 7 bases. Germline values: CDR1 SGHRS, CDR2 YFSETQ. After removal of 6 bases from V and 5 bases from J, the junction contained 10 bases not matched to a gene. The CDR3 is made up of 14 amino acids. This CDR3 reads CASTRGEGATEAFF. For the CDR3, the DNA is TGCGCCAGCACCCGGGGGGAGGGGGCGACTGAAGCTTTCTTT.

The rearrangement links TRBV30 to TRBJ1-2, with D maybe TRBD1 (5 bases). CDR1 and CDR2 from the germline V gene are GTSNPN and SVGIG (reference sequence). V lost 4 bases, J lost 4 bases, and 16 bases lay in between. This CDR3 is 14 amino acids long. The CDR3 DNA follows: TGTGCCTGGACGCGCCTGGGCGGGGGCTATGGCTACACCTTC. Protein product: CAWTRLGGGYGYTF.

This chain joins TRBV7-2 and TRBJ2-5; 9 nucleotides match TRBD2. The germline V gene encodes CDR1 SGHTA and CDR2 FQGNSA. The CDR3 extends over 18 amino acids. The ends lost 4 bases at V and 4 bases at J; junction bases unmatched: 16. In DNA form, the CDR3 reads TGTGCCAGCAGCTATCCACTCGCGTCACTAGCGGGTAGAGAGACCCAGTACTTC. Protein product: CASSYPLASLAGRETQYF.

The CDR3 sequence: CASSLTGGEGYTF. The CDR3 DNA follows: TGCGCCAGCAGCCTCACAGGGGGTGAGGGCTACACCTTC. This sequence joins TRBV5-1 and TRBJ1-2; 8 bases align to TRBD1. Per the germline V gene, CDR1 is SGHRS and CDR2 is YFSETQ. The CDR3 contains 13 residues. Unmatched junction bases numbered 7, after V lost 4 bases and J lost 8 bases.

The chain is built from TRBV5-1 and TRBJ1-2, with TRBD1 matching over 7 bases. With 4 bases clipped from V and 3 bases from J, the junction kept 6 bases outside the gene matches. CDR1 is SGHRS, CDR2 YFSETQ, per germline. The CDR3 runs 14 residues. Here the CDR3 reads CASSPGQVDYGYTF. The CDR3 DNA reads TGCGCCAGCAGCCCTGGACAGGTCGACTATGGCTACACCTTC.

The chain carries TRBV2 and TRBJ2-3; TRBD2 agrees at 9 bases. Per the germline V gene, CDR1 is SNHLY and CDR2 is FYNNEI. After removal of 4 bases from V and 9 bases from J, the junction contained 5 bases not matched to a gene. The CDR3 consists of 13 residues. CDR3 DNA sequence: TGTGCCAGCAGTGGGGGGCTAGCGGGGACGCAGTATTTT. This translates into CASSGGLAGTQYF.

The DNA for the CDR3 is TGCGCCAGCAGCCAAGATTGGCCTCTAAGCGGGGCAACCCCAGTCCAAGAGACCCAGTACTTC. It is translated as CASSQDWPLSGATPVQETQYF. The gene calls are TRBV4-3 and TRBJ2-5, with TRBD2 identical over 7 bases. The V segment lost 0 bases and the J segment 1 base; nucleotides outside the gene matches: 20. CDR1 and CDR2 (germline): LGHNA, YSLEER. This CDR3 contains 21 residues.

This chain joins TRBV7-2 and TRBJ1-6, with D unclear. The CDR3 is 15 residues long. V was pared by 5 bases and J by 5 bases, with 13 bases between. Looked up from germline, CDR1 is SGHTA and CDR2 is FQGNSA. The chain's CDR3 is CASSPQSGDNSPLHF. CDR3 nucleotides: TGTGCCAGCAGCCCCCAGTCGGGTGATAATTCACCCCTCCACTTT.

This chain links TRBV2 with TRBJ2-2; tentatively, D is TRBD1 or TRBD2 (5 bases each). Looked up from germline, CDR1 is SNHLY and CDR2 is FYNNEI. Deletions cut 8 bases from V and 0 bases from J, with 13 bases between. This CDR3 has 15 residues. Here the CDR3 DNA reads TGTGCCAGCGAGGGACCCCCGCCGAACACCGGGGAGCTGTTTTTT. It codes for CASEGPPPNTGELFF. The full variable domain, completed using reference TRBV2 and TRBJ2-2, is EPEVTQTPSHQVTQMGQEVILRCVPISNHLYFYWYRQILGQKVEFLVSFYNNEISEKSEIFDDQFSVERPDGSNFTLKIRSTKLEDSAMYFCASEGPPPNTGELFFGEGSRLTVL.

The table lists this clone with a count of one. The rearrangement uses TRBV18 and TRBJ2-2; tentatively, D is TRBD2 (5 bases). Between the trimmed V and J ends, which lost 5 bases and 7 bases, there was a span of 14 bases. CDR1 and CDR2 (germline): KGHSH, LQKENI. The CDR3 has 14 amino acids. The CDR3 nucleotides read TGTGCCAGCTCAACCGTCCAGGAGGTCGGGGAGCTGTTTTTT. Amino acids: CASSTVQEVGELFF.

The chain joins TRBV6-6 to TRBJ1-5; possibly TRBD1 for D (6 bases). The germline CDR1 and CDR2 sequences are MNHNY and SVGAGI (reference sequence). V was cut by 5 bases and J by 8 bases, with 13 bases left in between. CDR3 length equals 13 residues. DNA of the CDR3: TGTGCCAGCAGTCCAGGGGTCTGGGAGCCCCAGCATTTT. Amino acid sequence: CASSPGVWEPQHF.

The V and J genes are TRBV7-9 and TRBJ2-2, with TRBD1 matching 8 bases. Germline V gives CDR1 SEHNR, CDR2 FQNEAQ (reference sequence). With V trimmed by 8 bases and J by 3 bases, 8 bases remained unmatched. CDR3 length: 15 residues. CDR3 DNA: TGTGCCAGCTTGGGACAGGTTCTATACACCGGGGAGCTGTTTTTT. Translated, it gives CASLGQVLYTGELFF. The variable domain in full, with the rest retrieved from reference TRBV7-9 and TRBJ2-2, is DTGVSQNPRHKITKRGQNVTFRCDPISEHNRLYWYRQTLGQGPEFLTYFQNEAQLEKSRLLSDRFSAERPKGSFSTLEIQRTEQGDSAMYLCASLGQVLYTGELFFGEGSRLTVL.

The rearrangement uses TRBV2 and TRBJ2-3, with D tentatively TRBD1 or TRBD2 (6 bases each). This CDR3 has 12 amino acids. Trimming pared 8 bases from V and 6 bases from J, leaving 12 bases between. Germline CDR1 is SNHLY and CDR2 is FYNNEI. Written as DNA, the CDR3 is TGTGCCAGCTCGAGAGGGGGGGATACGCAGTATTTT. Translated: CASSRGGDTQYF.

This rearrangement joins TRBV27 to TRBJ1-5, with 12 positions matching TRBD1. Germline V gene data show CDR1 as MNHEY and CDR2 as SMNVEV (reference sequence). The CDR3 is 17 residues long. After removal of 4 bases from V and 2 bases from J, the junction contained 6 bases not matched to a gene. The CDR3, as DNA: TGTGCCAGCAGTTACCGGGACAGGGGGCGAGGCAATCAGCCCCAGCATTTT. Amino acids: CASSYRDRGRGNQPQHF.

V is TRBV7-2 and J is TRBJ2-3; tentatively, D is TRBD1 (6 bases). From germline, CDR1 is SGHTA and CDR2 FQGNSA. Trimming left V 2 bases short and J 2 bases short, with 11 bases between. The CDR3 extends over 15 amino acids. CDR3 nucleotide sequence: TGTGCCAGCAGCTTAAGGGGGACCCACACAGATACGCAGTATTTT. Its translation is CASSLRGTHTDTQYF.

The V gene is TRBV10-1, the J gene TRBJ2-7; D could derive from TRBD1 or TRBD2 (5 bases each). The V end was cut by 0 bases, the J end by 2 bases, with 5 bases between. The CDR3 loop spans 13 amino acids. Germline V CDR1 and CDR2: WNHNN, SYGVQD (reference sequence). The CDR3 reads CASSESGAYEQYF. The CDR3 DNA reads TGCGCCAGCAGTGAGTCGGGGGCCTACGAGCAGTACTTC.

The genes are TRBV6-5 and TRBJ2-3; 7 nucleotides align to TRBD2. Trimming removed 9 bases from V and 0 bases from J; junction bases left unmatched: 6. The CDR3 is 14 residues long. Germline CDR1 is MNHEY and CDR2 is SVGAGI. The CDR3 coding sequence is TGTGCCAGGATCTCTAGCGGTAGCACAGATACGCAGTATTTT. It translates to CARISSGSTDTQYF.

This clone was observed a handful of times. This chain uses TRBV30 with TRBJ2-7; D call uncertain. The CDR3 consists of 12 residues. The germline V gene encodes CDR1 GTSNPN and CDR2 SVGIG (reference sequence). Trimming cost V 1 base and J 0 bases, with 4 bases left between them. The CDR3, as DNA: TGTGCCTGGAGTGACAGCTCCTACGAGCAGTACTTC. It translates to CAWSDSSYEQYF. Full variable domain (remainder filled in from reference TRBV30 and TRBJ2-7): SQTIHQWPATLVQPVGSPLSLECTVEGTSNPNLYWYRQAAGRGLQLLFYSVGIGQISSEVPQNLSASRPQDRQFILSSKKLLLSDSGFYLCAWSDSSYEQYFGPGTRLTVT.